The clone carrying this T cell receptor beta chain was recorded once. The antigen is not known. The data were obtained in a study of CD8+ T cells in alopecia areata. Study in general: The study gave tofacitinib for 6 to 18 months, then 6 months off drug.

Study-wide results and caveats: Patients shared TCRs less clearly than mice did, possibly for HLA-related reasons.

cDNA prepared by RNA extraction and subsequent reverse transcription served as the template for sequencing. The protocol was immunoSEQ multiplex PCR, while the TCRdb copy is restricted to in-frame clones and leaves out a portion. The sample consists of hundreds of thousands of clones, more than 30% of them appearing once. Treatment in this sample: oral pan-JAK inhibitor, 5-10 mg twice daily. Specimens obtained from alopecia areata patients comprised lesional scalp punch biopsies and peripheral blood. PBMCs served as the source from which CD4+ and CD8+ T cells were sorted. The J segment lost 6 bases and the V segment lost 4 bases, leaving 5 bases of the junction unmatched. The CDR3 has 14 amino acids. Germline V gene lookup returns CDR1 SGHRS and CDR2 YFSETQ.

Sequenced here: CD4+ T cells sorted from blood, sampled between weeks 30 and 35, from a patient treated with tofacitinib. This TCR came from a human donor with alopecia areata. This chain joins TRBV5-1 and TRBJ1-2, with 11 nucleotides matching TRBD1. CDR3: CASSEDRGQHGYTF. As DNA, the CDR3 is TGCGCCAGCAGCGAGGACAGGGGGCAACATGGCTACACCTTC.